Listed below are T cell receptor beta chains from one sample, sequenced in a study of post-analysis software for immune sequencing data. MiXCR, applied by TCRdb to the PCR reads, yields one record per CDR3 protein. Of 750,000 to 900,000 distinct CDR3 sequences in the sample, around 45% were seen once. The sequencing input was blood. The receptors were gathered from a girl between 5 and 17 years old with multiple sclerosis. The CDR3 runs from the conserved cysteine through the conserved F or W. D genes are given only for firm matches. A row's size may be missing; if present it is once, few, many or a size class.

CDR3	DNA	D	size	length	V	J
CASSLRDFLYQETQYF	TGTGCCAGCAGCTTAAGGGACTTCTTGTACCAAGAGACCCAGTACTTC	-	-	16	TRBV7-2	TRBJ2-5
CSALEGGRPTYEQYF	TGCAGTGCACTAGAAGGGGGGCGACCCACCTACGAGCAGTACTTC	-	few	15	TRBV20-1	TRBJ2-7
CASSVNFYEQYF	TGTGCCAGCTCAGTAAATTTCTACGAGCAGTACTTC	-	few	12	TRBV12-3/TRBV12-4	TRBJ2-7
CSVGVNGANVRTF	TGCAGCGTTGGAGTGAACGGGGCCAACGTCCGGACTTTC	-	once	13	TRBV29-1	TRBJ2-6
CSARDLRGTDNEQFF	TGCAGTGCTAGAGATCTCCGGGGGACTGACAATGAGCAGTTCTTC	-	-	15	TRBV20-1	TRBJ2-1
CASSQARTGERNQPQHF	TGTGCCAGCAGCCAAGCTAGGACAGGAGAACGAAATCAGCCCCAGCATTTT	TRBD1	once	17	TRBV3-1	TRBJ1-5
CASSAWTNTEAFF	TGTGCCAGCAGCGCGTGGACGAACACTGAAGCTTTCTTT	-	few	13	TRBV9	TRBJ1-1
CASSVVITDGTQYF	TGTGCCAGCAGCGTAGTAATAACAGATGGTACGCAGTATTTT	-	once	14	TRBV9	TRBJ2-3
CASSKLGASGIGNIQYF	TGTGCCAGCAGCAAACTGGGGGCTAGCGGGATTGGGAACATTCAGTACTTC	TRBD2	few	17	TRBV28	TRBJ2-4
CASRGTKENYGYTF	TGTGCCAGCAGGGGGACAAAAGAGAACTATGGCTACACCTTC	-	-	14	TRBV11-2	TRBJ1-2
CSARVGLAGGEQYF	TGCAGTGCTAGAGTAGGGCTAGCGGGTGGAGAGCAGTACTTC	TRBD2	-	14	TRBV20-1	TRBJ2-7
CASARSGSYEQYF	TGTGCCAGCGCCCGCAGTGGGTCCTACGAGCAGTACTTC	-	-	13	TRBV27	TRBJ2-7
CASRPVGNREYGYTF	TGTGCCAGCAGGCCCGTGGGGAACAGGGAATACGGCTACACCTTC	-	-	15	TRBV12-3/TRBV12-4	TRBJ1-2
CASSLAGSLSSYEQYF	TGTGCCAGCAGCTTGGCAGGGTCCCTGAGCTCCTACGAGCAGTACTTC	-	-	16	TRBV11-2	TRBJ2-7
CASSLAPSGPGYGYTF	TGTGCCAGCAGCTTAGCCCCCTCAGGGCCGGGCTATGGCTACACCTTC	-	-	16	TRBV7-2	TRBJ1-2
CASSRRDRNNSPLHF	TGTGCCAGCAGCCGCCGGGACAGGAATAATTCACCCCTCCACTTT	TRBD1	once	15	TRBV3-1	TRBJ1-6
CASSAARGGIRRQYF	TGTGCCAGCAGCGCGGCCAGAGGGGGGATTCGACGGCAGTACTTC	-	-	15	TRBV11-2	TRBJ2-4
CASSSYLSDTQYF	TGTGCCAGCAGCTCCTACCTGTCAGATACGCAGTATTTT	-	-	13	TRBV7-9	TRBJ2-3
CASSQGIGGVRGNIQYF	TGTGCCAGCAGCCAAGGGATAGGAGGGGTCAGGGGGAACATTCAGTACTTC	-	few	17	TRBV3-1	TRBJ2-4
CASSEAPRVGDTQYF	TGTGCCAGCAGTGAAGCCCCCAGGGTAGGGGATACGCAGTATTTT	-	-	15	TRBV6-1	TRBJ2-3
CASRRADRTDTQYF	TGCGCCAGCAGACGAGCGGACCGCACAGATACGCAGTATTTT	-	-	14	TRBV5-1	TRBJ2-3
CASSYSELVVQETQYF	TGTGCCAGCAGTTACTCCGAACTAGTAGTACAAGAGACCCAGTACTTC	-	-	16	TRBV6-5	TRBJ2-5
CSAPGTIVNEQYF	TGCAGTGCTCCCGGGACTATCGTCAACGAGCAGTACTTC	TRBD2	-	13	TRBV20-1	TRBJ2-7
CASSTSEGTSDNEQFF	TGTGCCAGCAGCACCAGCGAGGGGACTAGCGATAATGAGCAGTTCTTC	TRBD2	-	16	TRBV11-1	TRBJ2-1
CASSLARAGQPQHF	TGTGCCAGCAGCTTAGCGCGGGCCGGGCAGCCCCAGCATTTT	-	-	14	TRBV7-2	TRBJ1-5
CASSSRGGYTQYF	TGTGCCAGCAGCTCCCGGGGGGGTTACACGCAGTATTTT	TRBD2	-	13	TRBV7-2	TRBJ2-3
CASRLSGTSRYEQYF	TGTGCCAGCAGACTCTCCGGGACATCTCGTTACGAGCAGTACTTC	-	-	15	TRBV6-5	TRBJ2-7
CASSFYEGLAVYEQYF	TGTGCCAGCAGCTTCTATGAGGGACTAGCGGTTTACGAGCAGTACTTC	TRBD2	-	16	TRBV5-5	TRBJ2-7
CASSPGQGRWGNYGYTF	TGTGCCAGCAGCCCGGGACAGGGCAGGTGGGGTAACTATGGCTACACCTTC	TRBD1	-	17	TRBV6-5	TRBJ1-2
CASSTRLAGGHTDTQYF	TGCGCCAGCAGCACACGACTAGCTGGCGGTCACACAGATACGCAGTATTTT	TRBD2	few	17	TRBV4-3	TRBJ2-3
CAASREQGAYEQYF	TGTGCCGCGTCCAGGGAACAGGGGGCCTACGAGCAGTACTTC	TRBD1	-	14	TRBV6-5	TRBJ2-7
CSARDRGLAGGDTQYF	TGCAGTGCTAGGGACAGGGGACTAGCGGGAGGGGATACGCAGTATTTT	TRBD2	-	16	TRBV20-1	TRBJ2-3
CSAIRARVPGYTF	TGCAGTGCTATACGGGCCAGGGTGCCTGGCTACACCTTC	-	few	13	TRBV20-1	TRBJ1-2
CSATRGGGSYNEQFF	TGCAGTGCTACCCGGGGCGGGGGGTCCTACAATGAGCAGTTCTTC	TRBD2	few	15	TRBV20-1	TRBJ2-1
CSAYRGNEKLFF	TGCAGTGCCTACCGGGGTAATGAAAAACTGTTTTTT	-	many	12	TRBV29-1	TRBJ1-4
CARTRDPLGGYTDTQYF	TGTGCCCGCACCCGCGACCCCCTGGGAGGGTACACAGATACGCAGTATTTT	TRBD2	-	17	TRBV7-2	TRBJ2-3
CASSKTLNTEAFF	TGTGCCAGTAGTAAGACCTTGAACACTGAAGCTTTCTTT	-	-	13	TRBV19	TRBJ1-1